The sequence of this T cell receptor beta chain was determined in a study of shared clonotypes between healthy human individuals. At the level of the study: CD8 memory received one plate per donor, CD8 naive two, CD4 memory three and CD4 naive three.

Generated by immunoSEQ multiplex PCR, the TCRdb table keeps only in-frame clones and is missing some. The profile shows about 800,000 clones, about 96% of them singletons. CD8 cells regarded as naive lacked CD45RO, were positively chosen for CCR7, and omitted terminally differentiated effector memory CD45RA+ cells. The CDR3 totals 13 residues. The ends were cut back, 0 bases at V and 8 bases at J, with 8 bases in the middle. Germline V lookup: CDR1 MGHRA, CDR2 YSYEKL. Specimen: naive CD8+ T cells sorted from blood. The sequence was obtained from a young man in good health. The chain links TRBV4-1 to TRBJ2-1; D gene ambiguous. This CDR3 reads CASSQDRGDEQFF. The CDR3, as DNA: TGCGCCAGCAGCCAAGATCGTGGGGATGAGCAGTTCTTC.